This T cell receptor (beta chain) stems from a study of blood T cell repertoires in COVID-19. Study-wide background: Sources were T cells, B-cell-depleted T cells, or PBMCs; the material itself was cDNA or gDNA.

Only in-frame clones appear in the TCRdb table, and some are missing; sequencing was by immunoSEQ multiplex PCR. The data hold some 100,000 clones, with around nine tenths observed a single time. Source material: peripheral blood. The receptor's source is a man aged 45-60 years with acute or convalescent COVID-19.

The CDR3 here is CASSSVSDEQYF. Written as DNA, the CDR3 is TGTGCCAGCAGCTCGGTAAGTGACGAGCAGTACTTC. This chain connects TRBV11-1 to TRBJ2-7, with no clear D. CDR1 and CDR2 from the germline V gene are SGHAT and FQDESV (reference sequence). Trimming cost V 4 bases and J 5 bases, with 9 bases left between them. This CDR3 has 12 residues.